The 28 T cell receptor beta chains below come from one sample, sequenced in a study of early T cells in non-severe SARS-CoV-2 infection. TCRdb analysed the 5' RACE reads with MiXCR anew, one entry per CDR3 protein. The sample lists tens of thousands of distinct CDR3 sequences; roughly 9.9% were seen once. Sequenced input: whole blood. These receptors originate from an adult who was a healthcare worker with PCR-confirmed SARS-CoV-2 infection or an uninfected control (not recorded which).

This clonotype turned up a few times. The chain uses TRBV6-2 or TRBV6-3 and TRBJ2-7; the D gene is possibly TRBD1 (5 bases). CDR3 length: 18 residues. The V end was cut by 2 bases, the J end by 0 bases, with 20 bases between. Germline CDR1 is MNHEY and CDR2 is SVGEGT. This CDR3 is CASSYQGSGLRSSYEQYF. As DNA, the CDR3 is TGTGCCAGCAGTTACCAGGGTTCAGGGCTGCGATCCTCCTACGAGCAGTACTTC.

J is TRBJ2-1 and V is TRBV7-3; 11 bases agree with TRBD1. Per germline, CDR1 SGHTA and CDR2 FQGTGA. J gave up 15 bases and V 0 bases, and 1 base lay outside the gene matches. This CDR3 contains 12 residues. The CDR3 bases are TGTGCCAGCAGCTTAACGGGACAGGGGGTGTTCTTC. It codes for CASSLTGQGVFF.

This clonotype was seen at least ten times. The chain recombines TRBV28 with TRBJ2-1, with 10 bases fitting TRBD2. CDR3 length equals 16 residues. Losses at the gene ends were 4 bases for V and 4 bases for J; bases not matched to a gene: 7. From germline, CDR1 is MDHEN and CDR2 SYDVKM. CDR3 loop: CASSSPGLAHYNEQFF. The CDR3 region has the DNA TGTGCCAGCAGTTCCCCGGGACTAGCGCATTACAATGAGCAGTTCTTC.

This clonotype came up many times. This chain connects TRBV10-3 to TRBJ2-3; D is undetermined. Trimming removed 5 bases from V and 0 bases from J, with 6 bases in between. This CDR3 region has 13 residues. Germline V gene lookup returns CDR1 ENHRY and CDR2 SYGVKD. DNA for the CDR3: TGTGCCATCAGTTTGGGGAGCACAGATACGCAGTATTTT. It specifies CAISLGSTDTQYF.

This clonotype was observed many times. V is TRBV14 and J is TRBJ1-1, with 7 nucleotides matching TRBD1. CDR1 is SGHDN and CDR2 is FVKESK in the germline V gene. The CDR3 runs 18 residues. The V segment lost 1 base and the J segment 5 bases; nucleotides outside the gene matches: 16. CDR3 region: CASSQVGTVRSPGTEAFF. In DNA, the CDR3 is TGTGCCAGCAGCCAAGTGGGGACAGTCCGGTCGCCGGGAACTGAAGCTTTCTTT.

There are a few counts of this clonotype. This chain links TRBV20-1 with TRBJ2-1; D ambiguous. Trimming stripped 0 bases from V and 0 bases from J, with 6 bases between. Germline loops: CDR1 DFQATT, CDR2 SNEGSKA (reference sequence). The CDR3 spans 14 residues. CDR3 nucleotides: TGCAGTGCTAGAGACCCCCTCTCCTACAATGAGCAGTTCTTC. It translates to CSARDPLSYNEQFF.

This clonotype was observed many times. This CDR3 is CSVDYRGVTEAFF. In DNA, the CDR3 is TGCAGCGTTGATTACAGGGGGGTCACTGAAGCTTTCTTT. The gene calls are TRBV29-1 and TRBJ1-1; 8 bases agree with TRBD1. V gave up 3 bases and J gave up 4 bases; unmatched junction bases: 4. The CDR3 length is 13 residues. The germline CDR1 and CDR2 sequences are SQVTM and ANQGSEA.

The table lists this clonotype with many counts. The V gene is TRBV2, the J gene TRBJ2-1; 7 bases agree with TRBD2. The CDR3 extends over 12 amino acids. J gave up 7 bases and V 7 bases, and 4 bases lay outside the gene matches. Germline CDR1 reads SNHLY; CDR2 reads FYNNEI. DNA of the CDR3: TGTGCCAGCACTGGTAGCGGGAATGAGCAGTTCTTC. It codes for CASTGSGNEQFF.

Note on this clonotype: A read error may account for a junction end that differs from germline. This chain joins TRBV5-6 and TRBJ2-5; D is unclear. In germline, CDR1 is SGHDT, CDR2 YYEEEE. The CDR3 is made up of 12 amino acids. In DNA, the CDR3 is TGTGCCTGCAGCTTGGATTTTGAGACCCAGTACTTC. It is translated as CACSLDFETQYF.

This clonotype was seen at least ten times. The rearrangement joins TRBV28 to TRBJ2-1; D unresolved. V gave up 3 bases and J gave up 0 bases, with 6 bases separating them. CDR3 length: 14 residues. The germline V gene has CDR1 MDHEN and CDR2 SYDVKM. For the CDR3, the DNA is TGTGCCAGCAGTTTCTATAGCTCCTACAATGAGCAGTTCTTC. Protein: CASSFYSSYNEQFF.

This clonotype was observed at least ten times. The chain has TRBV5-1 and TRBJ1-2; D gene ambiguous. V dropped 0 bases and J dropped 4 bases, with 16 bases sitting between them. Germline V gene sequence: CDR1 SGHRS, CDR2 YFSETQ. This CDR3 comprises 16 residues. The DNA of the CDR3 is TGCGCCAGCAGCTTGGAAGGTACCTCAGTTCGCTATGGCTACACCTTC. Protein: CASSLEGTSVRYGYTF.

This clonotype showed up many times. CDR3 DNA sequence: TGCGCCAGCAGCTTGGCCCCCGGGTCGGGCACCGGGGAGCTGTTTTTT. It translates to CASSLAPGSGTGELFF. The rearrangement uses TRBV5-1 and TRBJ2-2, with D uncertain. Germline V lookup: CDR1 SGHRS, CDR2 YFSETQ. Trimming took 0 bases from V and 4 from J, leaving 13 bases between them. This CDR3 is 16 amino acids long. Using reference TRBV5-1 and TRBJ2-2 for the parts outside the CDR3, the full variable domain is KAGVTQTPRYLIKTRGQQVTLSCSPISGHRSVSWYQQTPGQGLQFLFEYFSETQRNKGNFPGRFSGRQFSNSRSEMNVSTLELGDSALYLCASSLAPGSGTGELFFGEGSRLTVL.

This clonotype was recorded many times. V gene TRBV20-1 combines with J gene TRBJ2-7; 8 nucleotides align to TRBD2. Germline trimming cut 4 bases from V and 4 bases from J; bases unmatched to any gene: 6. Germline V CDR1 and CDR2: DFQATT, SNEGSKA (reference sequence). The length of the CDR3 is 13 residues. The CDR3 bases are TGCAGTGCTAACGGACTAGCTCATTACGAGCAGTACTTC. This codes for CSANGLAHYEQYF.

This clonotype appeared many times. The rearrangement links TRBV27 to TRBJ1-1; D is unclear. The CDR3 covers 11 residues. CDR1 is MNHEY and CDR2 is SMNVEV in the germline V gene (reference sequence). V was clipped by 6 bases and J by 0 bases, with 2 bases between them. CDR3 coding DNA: TGTGCCAGCAGGGTGAACACTGAAGCTTTCTTT. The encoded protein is CASRVNTEAFF.

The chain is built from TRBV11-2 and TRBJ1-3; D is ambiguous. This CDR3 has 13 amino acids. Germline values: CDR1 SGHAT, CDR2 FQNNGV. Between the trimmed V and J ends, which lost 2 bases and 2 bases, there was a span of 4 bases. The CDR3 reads CASSLYTGNTIYF. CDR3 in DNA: TGTGCCAGCAGCTTATATACTGGAAACACCATATATTTT.

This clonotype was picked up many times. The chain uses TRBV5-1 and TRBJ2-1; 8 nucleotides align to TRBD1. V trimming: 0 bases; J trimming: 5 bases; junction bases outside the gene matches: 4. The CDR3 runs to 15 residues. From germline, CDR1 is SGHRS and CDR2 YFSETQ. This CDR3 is CASSLDGRGHNEQFF. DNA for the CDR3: TGCGCCAGCAGCTTGGATGGCAGGGGGCACAATGAGCAGTTCTTC.

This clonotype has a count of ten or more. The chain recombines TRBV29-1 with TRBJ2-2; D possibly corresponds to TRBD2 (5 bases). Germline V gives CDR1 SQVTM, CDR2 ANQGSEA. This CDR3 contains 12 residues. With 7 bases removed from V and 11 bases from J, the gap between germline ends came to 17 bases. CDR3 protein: CSARGGGRELFF. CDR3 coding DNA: TGCAGCGCCCGGGGTGGAGGTCGAGAGCTGTTTTTT.

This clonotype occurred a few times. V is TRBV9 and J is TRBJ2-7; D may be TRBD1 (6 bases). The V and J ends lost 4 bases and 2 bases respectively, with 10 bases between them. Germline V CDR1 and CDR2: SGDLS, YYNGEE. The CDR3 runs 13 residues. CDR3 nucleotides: TGTGCCAGCAGCCCTTGGGACACCTACGAGCAGTACTTC. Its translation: CASSPWDTYEQYF.

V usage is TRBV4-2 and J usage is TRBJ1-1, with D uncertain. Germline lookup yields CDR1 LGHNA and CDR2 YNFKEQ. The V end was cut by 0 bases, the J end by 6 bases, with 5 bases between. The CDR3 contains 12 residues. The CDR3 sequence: CASSQEGPEAFF. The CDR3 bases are TGTGCCAGCAGCCAAGAAGGGCCTGAAGCTTTCTTT.

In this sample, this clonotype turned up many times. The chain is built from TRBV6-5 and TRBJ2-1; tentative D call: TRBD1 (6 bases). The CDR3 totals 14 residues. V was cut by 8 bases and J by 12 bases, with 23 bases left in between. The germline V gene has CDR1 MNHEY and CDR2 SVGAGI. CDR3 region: CASGDRRWGQGQFF. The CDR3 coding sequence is TGTGCCAGCGGCGACAGGAGATGGGGTCAGGGGCAGTTCTTC.

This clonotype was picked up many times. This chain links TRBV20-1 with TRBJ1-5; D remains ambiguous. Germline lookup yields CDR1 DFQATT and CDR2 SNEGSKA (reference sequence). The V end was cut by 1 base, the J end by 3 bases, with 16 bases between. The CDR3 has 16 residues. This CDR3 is CSARVGEAHNNQPQHF. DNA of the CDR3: TGCAGTGCTAGAGTCGGTGAAGCACACAACAATCAGCCCCAGCATTTT.

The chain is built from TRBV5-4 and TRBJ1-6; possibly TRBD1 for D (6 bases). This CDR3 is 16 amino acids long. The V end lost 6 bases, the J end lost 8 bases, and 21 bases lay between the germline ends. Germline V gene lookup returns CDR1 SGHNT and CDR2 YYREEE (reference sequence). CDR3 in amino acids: CASTTGAGTPDSPLHF. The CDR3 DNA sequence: TGTGCCAGCACCACGGGGGCAGGGACGCCCGATTCACCCCTCCACTTT.

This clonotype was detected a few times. CDR3 residues: CSASRTTLRDTQYF. The CDR3 coding sequence is TGCAGTGCTAGCAGGACTACCCTACGCGATACGCAGTATTTT. This chain joins TRBV20-1 and TRBJ2-3, with D perhaps matching TRBD2 (6 bases). Trimming took off 3 bases at V and 6 bases at J, with 16 bases between the two ends. The CDR3 is made up of 14 amino acids. Germline assignment: CDR1 DFQATT and CDR2 SNEGSKA (reference sequence).

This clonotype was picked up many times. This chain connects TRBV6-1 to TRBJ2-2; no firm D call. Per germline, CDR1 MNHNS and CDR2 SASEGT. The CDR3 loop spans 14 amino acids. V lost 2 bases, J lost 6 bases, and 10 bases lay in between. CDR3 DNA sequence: TGTGCCAGCAGTGAACGGTTAGGGTCCGGGGAGCTGTTTTTT. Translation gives CASSERLGSGELFF.

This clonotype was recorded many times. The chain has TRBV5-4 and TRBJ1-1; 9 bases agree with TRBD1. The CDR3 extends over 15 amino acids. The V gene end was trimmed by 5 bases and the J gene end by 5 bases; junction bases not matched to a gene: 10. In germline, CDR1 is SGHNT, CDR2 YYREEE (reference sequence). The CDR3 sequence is CASRPGQGRGTEAFF. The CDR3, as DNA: TGTGCCAGCAGACCTGGACAGGGGCGCGGGACTGAAGCTTTCTTT. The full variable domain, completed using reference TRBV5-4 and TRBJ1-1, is ETGVTQSPTHLIKTRGQQVTLRCSSQSGHNTVSWYQQALGQGPQFIFQYYREEENGRGNFPPRFSGLQFPNYSSELNVNALELDDSALYLCASRPGQGRGTEAFFGQGTRLTVV.

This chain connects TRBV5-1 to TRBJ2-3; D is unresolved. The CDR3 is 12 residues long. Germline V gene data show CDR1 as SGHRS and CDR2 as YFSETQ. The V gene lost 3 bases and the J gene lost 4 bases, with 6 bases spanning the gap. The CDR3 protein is CASSSGPDTQYF. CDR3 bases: TGCGCCAGCAGCTCGGGTCCAGATACGCAGTATTTT.

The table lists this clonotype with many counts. The DNA of the CDR3 is TGTGCCAGCAGCTTAGTTACCCGCCTCTACGAGCAGTACTTC. It specifies CASSLVTRLYEQYF. This rearrangement joins TRBV11-2 to TRBJ2-7; no definite D call. Between the trimmed V and J ends, which lost 1 base and 3 bases, there was a span of 10 bases. The germline V gene has CDR1 SGHAT and CDR2 FQNNGV. The CDR3 length is 14 residues.

The CDR3 sequence: CASNKVQDTQYF. Written as DNA, the CDR3 is TGTGCCAGCAACAAGGTGCAGGATACGCAGTATTTT. The chain links TRBV28 to TRBJ2-3; no firm D call. The CDR3 loop spans 12 amino acids. Germline CDR1 and CDR2: MDHEN and SYDVKM. The V end lost 7 bases, the J end lost 6 bases, and 11 bases lay between the germline ends.